The 19 T cell receptor beta chains below come from one sample, sequenced in a study of shared clonotypes between healthy human individuals. Repertoires were generated with immunoSEQ multiplex PCR, while TCRdb's copy carries only in-frame clones and drops some. The table records roughly 2 million clones, 85% to 95% of them present only once. The material sequenced was naive CD4+ T cells sorted from blood. As to subset: CD45RA+ positively selected. These receptors were obtained from a man in his late teens or twenties in good health.

This clone was seen a single time. The DNA for the CDR3 is TGCGCCAGCAGCCGCACATTCGGACCCCCTTCCGGGGAGCTGTTTTTT. Its protein is CASSRTFGPPSGELFF. The V gene is TRBV5-1, the J gene TRBJ2-2; D is undetermined. CDR1 is SGHRS, CDR2 YFSETQ, per germline. V dropped 4 bases and J dropped 6 bases, with 19 bases sitting between them. This CDR3 has 16 amino acids.

V is TRBV7-9 and J is TRBJ1-1; 7 nucleotides agree with TRBD1. The CDR3 runs 15 residues. With V trimmed by 6 bases and J by 3 bases, 10 bases remained unmatched. Germline-derived CDR1 and CDR2 are SEHNR and FQNEAQ (reference sequence). The CDR3 DNA reads TGTGCCAGCAGACCTGAGGACAGGAGGGACACTGAAGCTTTCTTT. Its translation is CASRPEDRRDTEAFF.

CDR3 sequence reads: CASSKLAGVNTGELFF. The CDR3 DNA sequence: TGTGCCAGCAGCAAACTAGCGGGGGTGAACACCGGGGAGCTGTTTTTT. The chain links TRBV7-3 to TRBJ2-2; 11 bases align to TRBD2. From germline, CDR1 is SGHTA and CDR2 FQGTGA. The CDR3 sequence is 16 residues long. J lost 1 base, V lost 5 bases, and 3 bases had no gene match. The full variable domain, in which reference TRBV7-3 and TRBJ2-2 provide the parts outside the CDR3, is GAGVSQTPSNKVTEKGKYVELRCDPISGHTALYWYRQSLGQGPEFLIYFQGTGAADDSGLPNDRFFAVRPEGSVSTLKIQRTERGDSAVYLCASSKLAGVNTGELFFGEGSRLTVL.

The chain links TRBV28 to TRBJ2-2; a possible D gene is TRBD1 (5 bases). The V end was cut by 6 bases, the J end by 1 base, with 12 bases between. Germline loops: CDR1 MDHEN, CDR2 SYDVKM. The CDR3 spans 15 residues. CDR3 sequence (DNA): TGTGCCAGCAGCCAAACAGGTTGGAACACCGGGGAGCTGTTTTTT. As protein: CASSQTGWNTGELFF. Using reference TRBV28 and TRBJ2-2 for the parts outside the CDR3, the full variable domain is DVKVTQSSRYLVKRTGEKVFLECVQDMDHENMFWYRQDPGLGLRLIYFSYDVKMKEKGDIPEGYSVSREKKERFSLILESASTNQTSMYLCASSQTGWNTGELFFGEGSRLTVL.

The chain is built from TRBV4-1 and TRBJ2-1; 7 bases line up with TRBD1. The ends lost 2 bases at V and 8 bases at J; junction bases unmatched: 15. CDR3 length equals 17 residues. CDR1 is MGHRA and CDR2 is YSYEKL in the germline V gene. CDR3 region: CASSQSRDSRFKYEQFF. In DNA form, the CDR3 reads TGCGCCAGCAGCCAATCCCGGGACAGCCGATTTAAGTATGAGCAGTTCTTC.

J is TRBJ2-1 and V is TRBV5-1, with no clear D. With 1 base removed from V and 2 bases from J, the gap between germline ends came to 7 bases. CDR3 size: 14 residues. The germline V gene encodes CDR1 SGHRS and CDR2 YFSETQ. The CDR3 is CASSLYSAYNEQFF. CDR3 sequence (DNA): TGCGCCAGCAGCTTGTACTCCGCCTACAATGAGCAGTTCTTC.

The V call is TRBV6-5, the J call TRBJ2-5; TRBD2 aligns across 10 bases. The CDR3 has 15 residues. The ends lost 4 bases at V and 5 bases at J; junction bases unmatched: 7. Germline CDR1 is MNHEY and CDR2 is SVGAGI. The CDR3 nucleotides are TGTGCCAGCAGTTCCAGCGGGAGGGCCGGGGAGACCCAGTACTTC. Encoded protein: CASSSSGRAGETQYF.

This chain connects TRBV30 to TRBJ1-2; D gene ambiguous. The germline gives CDR1 GTSNPN, CDR2 SVGIG (reference sequence). V lost 4 bases and J 6 bases, leaving 15 bases between the germline ends. The CDR3 length is 13 residues. CDR3: CAWKVTKRDGYTF. The CDR3 DNA is TGTGCCTGGAAGGTCACCAAGAGGGATGGCTACACCTTC. Combining the CDR3 with reference TRBV30 and TRBJ1-2 gives the whole variable domain SQTIHQWPATLVQPVGSPLSLECTVEGTSNPNLYWYRQAAGRGLQLLFYSVGIGQISSEVPQNLSASRPQDRQFILSSKKLLLSDSGFYLCAWKVTKRDGYTFGSGTRLTVV.

The chain employs TRBV6-1 and TRBJ1-6, with unresolved D. V was clipped by 4 bases and J by 4 bases, with 14 bases between them. Germline CDR1 MNHNS, CDR2 SASEGT. The CDR3 is 16 amino acids. The CDR3: CASSVAQEVYNSPLHF. Written as DNA, the CDR3 is TGTGCCAGCAGTGTGGCACAAGAAGTTTATAATTCACCCCTCCACTTT.

The J gene is TRBJ2-2, the V gene TRBV6-5; TRBD2 matches at 10 bases. V was pared by 4 bases and J by 7 bases, with 9 bases of the junction left unmatched. From germline, CDR1 is MNHEY and CDR2 SVGAGI. This CDR3 is built from 16 residues. CDR3 in amino acids: CASSFLASGRVGELFF. The CDR3 DNA sequence: TGTGCCAGCAGTTTCCTCGCTAGCGGGAGAGTCGGGGAGCTGTTTTTT.

This clone was seen only once. This specimen includes other DNA sequences encoding the same CDR3. The J gene is TRBJ1-1, the V gene TRBV5-1, with 8 bases matching TRBD1. The junction had 5 bases not matched to a gene; V was cut back by 1 base and J by 3 bases. The germline V gene has CDR1 SGHRS and CDR2 YFSETQ. The CDR3 loop spans 15 amino acids. CDR3 nucleotides: TGCGCCAGCAGCTTGCAGGGGGCAGGGGACACTGAAGCTTTCTTT. Its protein is CASSLQGAGDTEAFF.

V is TRBV4-1 and J is TRBJ1-2, with unresolved D. Per the germline V gene, CDR1 is MGHRA and CDR2 is YSYEKL. The V end was cut by 4 bases, the J end by 8 bases, with 17 bases between. The CDR3 runs 14 residues. DNA for the CDR3: TGCGCCAGCAGCCGCGATTATGGGTTGGAGGGCTACACCTTC. It specifies CASSRDYGLEGYTF.

This rearrangement joins TRBV7-6 to TRBJ1-5, with no clear D. CDR3 size: 12 residues. With 4 bases removed from V and 4 bases from J, the gap between germline ends came to 5 bases. Germline V lookup: CDR1 SGHVS, CDR2 FNYEAQ. Written as DNA, the CDR3 is TGTGCCAGCAGCTCGGGGAATCAGCCCCAGCATTTT. As protein: CASSSGNQPQHF.

The rearrangement links TRBV30 to TRBJ1-1; the match to TRBD1 covers 7 bases. The germline V gene has CDR1 GTSNPN and CDR2 SVGIG (reference sequence). The CDR3 runs 18 residues. V shed 2 bases, J shed 0 bases, and the junction held 15 bases outside the gene matches. The CDR3 here is CAWSPGQSLGSMNTEAFF. As DNA, the CDR3 is TGTGCCTGGAGTCCGGGACAGTCTCTGGGATCGATGAACACTGAAGCTTTCTTT.

This chain uses TRBV2 with TRBJ2-1; 14 nucleotides agree with TRBD2. V gave up 6 bases and J gave up 6 bases; unmatched junction bases: 7. This CDR3 region has 16 residues. The germline gives CDR1 SNHLY, CDR2 FYNNEI. For the CDR3, the DNA is TGTGCCAGCAGAAACATGGGGACTAGCGGGGGCAATGAGCAGTTCTTC. It codes for CASRNMGTSGGNEQFF.

The CDR3 coding sequence is TGTGCCAGCTCACCACCGGTAACAGGGATTAGCTACGAGCAGTACTTC. As protein: CASSPPVTGISYEQYF. The genes are TRBV18 and TRBJ2-7; D possibly corresponds to TRBD1 (6 bases). There are 16 residues in the CDR3. Trimming cost V 0 bases and J 3 bases, with 15 bases left between them. Per germline, CDR1 KGHSH and CDR2 LQKENI.

The CDR3 loop is CASSLGTSGTQETQYF. DNA for the CDR3: TGTGCCAGCAGCTTGGGGACTAGCGGGACGCAAGAGACCCAGTACTTC. The chain joins TRBV11-2 to TRBJ2-5; 13 bases fit TRBD2. Trimming removed 3 bases from V and 2 bases from J; junction bases left unmatched: 3. Germline V gives CDR1 SGHAT, CDR2 FQNNGV. The CDR3 contains 16 residues. Based on the CDR3 plus reference TRBV11-2 and TRBJ2-5, the full variable domain is EAGVAQSPRYKIIEKRQSVAFWCNPISGHATLYWYQQILGQGPKLLIQFQNNGVVDDSQLPKDRFSAERLKGVDSTLKIQPAKLEDSAVYLCASSLGTSGTQETQYFGPGTRLLVL.

This clone was observed a few times. This chain joins TRBV2 and TRBJ1-2; no definite D call. The ends were cut back, 6 bases at V and 4 bases at J, with 12 bases in the middle. This CDR3 is built from 13 residues. CDR1 SNHLY and CDR2 FYNNEI come from the germline V gene. The CDR3 protein is CASSPDGPYGYTF. DNA for the CDR3: TGTGCCAGCAGCCCGGACGGACCCTATGGCTACACCTTC.

The rearrangement joins TRBV5-1 to TRBJ1-1; perhaps TRBD1 as D (6 bases). Trimming removed 3 bases at V and 0 bases at J, with 15 bases between. The CDR3 spans 16 residues. Germline assignment: CDR1 SGHRS and CDR2 YFSETQ. The CDR3 region has the DNA TGCGCCAGCAGCTCCGCGGGGGCACTTATGAACACTGAAGCTTTCTTT. Translated: CASSSAGALMNTEAFF. Looking up the rest from reference TRBV5-1 and TRBJ1-1 gives the full variable domain: KAGVTQTPRYLIKTRGQQVTLSCSPISGHRSVSWYQQTPGQGLQFLFEYFSETQRNKGNFPGRFSGRQFSNSRSEMNVSTLELGDSALYLCASSSAGALMNTEAFFGQGTRLTVV.